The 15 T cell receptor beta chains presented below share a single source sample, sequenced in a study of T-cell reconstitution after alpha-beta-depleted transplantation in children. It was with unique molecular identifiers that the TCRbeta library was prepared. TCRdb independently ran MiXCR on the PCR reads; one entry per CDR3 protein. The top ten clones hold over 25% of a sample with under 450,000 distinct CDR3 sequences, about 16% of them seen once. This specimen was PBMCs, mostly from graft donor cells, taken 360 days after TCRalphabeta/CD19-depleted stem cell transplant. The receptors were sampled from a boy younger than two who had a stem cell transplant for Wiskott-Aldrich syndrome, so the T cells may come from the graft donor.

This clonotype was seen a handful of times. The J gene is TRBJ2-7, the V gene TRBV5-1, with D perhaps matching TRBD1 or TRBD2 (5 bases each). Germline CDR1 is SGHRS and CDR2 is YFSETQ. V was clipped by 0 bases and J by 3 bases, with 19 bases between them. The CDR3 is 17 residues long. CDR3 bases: TGCGCCAGCAGCTTGGATGGGACCCTACTACACTTCTACGAGCAGTACTTC. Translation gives CASSLDGTLLHFYEQYF.

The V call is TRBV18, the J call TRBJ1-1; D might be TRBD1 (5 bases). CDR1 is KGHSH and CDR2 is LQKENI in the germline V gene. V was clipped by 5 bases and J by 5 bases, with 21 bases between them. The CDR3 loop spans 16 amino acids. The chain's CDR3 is CASSRMETVVLTEAFF. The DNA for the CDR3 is TGTGCCAGCTCAAGGATGGAGACAGTGGTCCTTACTGAAGCTTTCTTT.

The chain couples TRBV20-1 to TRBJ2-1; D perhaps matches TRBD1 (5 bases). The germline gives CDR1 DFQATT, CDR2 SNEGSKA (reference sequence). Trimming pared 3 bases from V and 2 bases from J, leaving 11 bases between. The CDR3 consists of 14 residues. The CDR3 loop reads CSARIQGTYNEQFF. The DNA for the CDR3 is TGCAGTGCTAGGATCCAGGGCACCTACAATGAGCAGTTCTTC.

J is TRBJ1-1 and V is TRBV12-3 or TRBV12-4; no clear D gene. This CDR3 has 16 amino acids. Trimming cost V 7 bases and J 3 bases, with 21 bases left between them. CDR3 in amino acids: CASNPRGKRRDTEAFF. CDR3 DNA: TGTGCCAGCAACCCCCGGGGTAAGCGGCGGGACACTGAAGCTTTCTTT.

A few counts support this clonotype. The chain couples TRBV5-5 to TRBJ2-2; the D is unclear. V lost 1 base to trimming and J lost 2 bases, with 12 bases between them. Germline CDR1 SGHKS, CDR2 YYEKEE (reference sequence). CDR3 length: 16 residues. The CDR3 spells CASSLTTWANTGELFF. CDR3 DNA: TGTGCCAGCAGCTTGACTACTTGGGCCAACACCGGGGAGCTGTTTTTT.

DNA for the CDR3: TGCGCCAGCAGGACTAGTCAGTTTTACGAGCAGTACTTC. Translation: CASRTSQFYEQYF. The rearrangement links TRBV10-2 to TRBJ2-7; D is possibly TRBD2 (6 bases). The CDR3 runs 13 residues. CDR1 and CDR2 (germline): WSHSY, SAAADI. V gave up 6 bases and J gave up 4 bases, with 13 bases separating them.

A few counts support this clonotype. The CDR3 nucleotides are TGTGCCAGCAGTCGGGACCCTGGGAGACTGTTTTTT. Translating gives CASSRDPGRLFF. The chain combines TRBV28 with TRBJ1-4; TRBD1 might be the D (5 bases). V dropped 5 bases and J dropped 13 bases, with 14 bases sitting between them. The CDR3 is 12 amino acids. Germline loops: CDR1 MDHEN, CDR2 SYDVKM.

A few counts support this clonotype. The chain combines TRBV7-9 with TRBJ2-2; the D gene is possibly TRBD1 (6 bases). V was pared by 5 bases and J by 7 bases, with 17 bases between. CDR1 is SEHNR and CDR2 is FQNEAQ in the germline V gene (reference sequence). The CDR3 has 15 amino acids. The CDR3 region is CASSIRQDRLGELFF. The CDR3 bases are TGTGCCAGCAGCATCAGACAGGATCGTCTCGGGGAGCTGTTTTTT.

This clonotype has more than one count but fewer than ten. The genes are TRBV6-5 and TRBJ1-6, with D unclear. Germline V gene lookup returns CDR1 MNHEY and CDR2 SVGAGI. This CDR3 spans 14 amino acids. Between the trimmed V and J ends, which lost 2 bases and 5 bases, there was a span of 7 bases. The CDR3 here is CASSYRENNSPLHF. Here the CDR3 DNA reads TGTGCCAGCAGTTACAGGGAGAATAATTCACCCCTCCACTTT.

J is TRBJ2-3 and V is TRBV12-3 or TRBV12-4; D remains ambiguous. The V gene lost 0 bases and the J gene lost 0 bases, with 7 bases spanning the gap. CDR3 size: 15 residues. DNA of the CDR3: TGTGCCAGCAGTTTAGCTGCTTTGAGCACAGATACGCAGTATTTT. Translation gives CASSLAALSTDTQYF.

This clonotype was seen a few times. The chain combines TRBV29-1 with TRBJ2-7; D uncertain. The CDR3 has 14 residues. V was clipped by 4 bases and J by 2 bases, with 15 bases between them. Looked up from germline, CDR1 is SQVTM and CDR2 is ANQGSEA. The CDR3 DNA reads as TGCAGCGTTGGCCCTGGTCAGTGGACCTACGAGCAGTACTTC. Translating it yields CSVGPGQWTYEQYF.

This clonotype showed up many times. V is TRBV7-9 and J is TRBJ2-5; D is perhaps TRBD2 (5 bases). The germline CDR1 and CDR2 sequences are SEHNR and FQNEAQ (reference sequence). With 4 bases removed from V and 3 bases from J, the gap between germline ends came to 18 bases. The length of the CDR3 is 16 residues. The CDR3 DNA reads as TGTGCCAGCAGCTCTTATAAGAGCGGAGCTAAAGAGACCCAGTACTTC. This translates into CASSSYKSGAKETQYF.

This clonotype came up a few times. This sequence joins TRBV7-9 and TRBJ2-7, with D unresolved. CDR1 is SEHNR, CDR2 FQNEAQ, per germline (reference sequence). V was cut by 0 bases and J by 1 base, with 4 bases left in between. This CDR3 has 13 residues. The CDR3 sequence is CASSLAFSYEQYF. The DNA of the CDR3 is TGTGCCAGCAGCTTAGCTTTTTCCTACGAGCAGTACTTC.

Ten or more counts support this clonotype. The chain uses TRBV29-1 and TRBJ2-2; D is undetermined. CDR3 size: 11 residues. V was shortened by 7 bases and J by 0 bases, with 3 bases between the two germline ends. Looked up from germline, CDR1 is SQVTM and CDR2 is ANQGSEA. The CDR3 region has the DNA TGCAGCGCTACGAACACCGGGGAGCTGTTTTTT. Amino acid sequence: CSATNTGELFF.

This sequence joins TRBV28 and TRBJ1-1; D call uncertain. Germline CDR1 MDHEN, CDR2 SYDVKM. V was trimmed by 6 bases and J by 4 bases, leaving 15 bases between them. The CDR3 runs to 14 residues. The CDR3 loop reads CASRPATLATEAFF. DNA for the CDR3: TGTGCCAGCAGACCGGCTACCTTGGCCACTGAAGCTTTCTTT. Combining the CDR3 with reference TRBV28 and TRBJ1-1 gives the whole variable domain DVKVTQSSRYLVKRTGEKVFLECVQDMDHENMFWYRQDPGLGLRLIYFSYDVKMKEKGDIPEGYSVSREKKERFSLILESASTNQTSMYLCASRPATLATEAFFGQGTRLTVV.